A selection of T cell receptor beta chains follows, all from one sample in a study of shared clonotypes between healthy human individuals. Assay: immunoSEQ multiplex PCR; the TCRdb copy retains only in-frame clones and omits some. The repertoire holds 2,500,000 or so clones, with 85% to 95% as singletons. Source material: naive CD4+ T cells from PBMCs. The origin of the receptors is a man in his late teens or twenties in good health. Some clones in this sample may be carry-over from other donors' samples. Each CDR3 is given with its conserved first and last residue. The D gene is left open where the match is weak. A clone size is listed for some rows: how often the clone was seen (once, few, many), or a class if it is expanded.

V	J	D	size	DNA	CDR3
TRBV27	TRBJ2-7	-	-	TGTGCCAGCAGTTCCTTAGGGGGGGGATCCTACGAGCAGTACTTC	CASSSLGGGSYEQYF
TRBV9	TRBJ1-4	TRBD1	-	TGTGCCAGCAGCGCCGGTGGGACAGCTAATGAAAAACTGTTTTTT	CASSAGGTANEKLFF
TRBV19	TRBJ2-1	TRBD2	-	TGTGCCAGTAGTACGACTAGCGGGGCATACAATGAGCAGTTCTTC	CASSTTSGAYNEQFF
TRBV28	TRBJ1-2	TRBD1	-	TGTGCCAGCAGGGGGCCTGGGACAGGGGAATATTCTGGCTACACCTTC	CASRGPGTGEYSGYTF
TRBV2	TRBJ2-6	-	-	TGTGCCAGCAACCAGGGACAATCTGGGGCCAACGTCCTGACTTTC	CASNQGQSGANVLTF
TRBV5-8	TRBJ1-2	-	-	TGTGCCAGCCCCACGGGCACCTTC	CASPTGTF
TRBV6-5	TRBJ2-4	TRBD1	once	TGTGCCAGCAGACAGGGGCTTAGTAGCATTCAGTACTTC	CASRQGLSSIQYF
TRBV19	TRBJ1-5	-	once	TGTGCCAGTAGTGGTTTTGGCAATCAGCCCCAGCATTTT	CASSGFGNQPQHF
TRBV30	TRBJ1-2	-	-	TGTGCCTGGAGTGTAGGGCCAAATCAGAGAGGCTACACCTTC	CAWSVGPNQRGYTF
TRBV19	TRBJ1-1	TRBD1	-	TGTGCCAGTAGTTATCGACAGGGGGCTGTTGAAGCTTTCTTT	CASSYRQGAVEAFF
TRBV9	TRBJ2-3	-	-	TGTGCCAGCAGCGTTAGAAGTAATACAGATACGCAGTATTTT	CASSVRSNTDTQYF
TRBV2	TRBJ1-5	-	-	TGTGCCAGCACCCTTGAGGGGGGGGCCGATCAGCCCCAGCATTTT	CASTLEGGADQPQHF